This T cell receptor beta chain was sequenced in a study of cytomegalovirus exposure and HLA in healthy donors. Whereas donors were nominally healthy upon sampling, unrecorded immune exposures were probable. A remark on this clone: Its antigen remains unidentified.

Whole-study findings and limits: Relative to the roughly 700-donor mean, N-insertions were reportedly fewer in an Asian-associated ancestry cluster in a later analysis. Sequencing depth roughly uniform across donors was assumed in presence/absence analyses.

Primers included in the PCR were 60 Vbeta and 13 Jbeta primers. Assay used: immunoSEQ multiplex PCR; TCRdb lists only in-frame clones, some missing. The sample has about 170,000 clones; about 82% are singletons. The CDR3 has 13 residues. The germline CDR1 and CDR2 sequences are MNHNS and SASEGT. V was clipped by 8 bases and J by 2 bases; unmatched bases: 4. The sequence was collected from a female donor in good health and CMV-seronegative. The genes are TRBV6-1 and TRBJ2-7; 9 bases are shared with TRBD2. The sequencing input was PBMCs. The CDR3 loop reads CASGASGTYEQYF. In DNA form, the CDR3 reads TGTGCCAGCGGGGCTAGCGGGACCTACGAGCAGTACTTC.